This T cell receptor beta chain was retrieved from a study of cytomegalovirus exposure and HLA in healthy donors. Study results and caveats: It has been reported that TCR beta sequences accurately predicted the HLA-A and HLA-B alleles of most subjects. Being indistinguishable, some V segments were excluded, TRBV6-2 and TRBV6-3 among them.

It was healthy bone marrow donors who served as donors. V was clipped by 3 bases and J by 13 bases; unmatched bases: 15. CDR3 size: 16 residues. This clone has just a few counts. The antigen is undetermined. With 60 Vbeta and 13 Jbeta primers, the PCR was carried out. Per the original methods: It was a later analysis that counted tens of millions of unique TCR beta chains, of which approximately 11 million were shared. The method was immunoSEQ multiplex PCR; TCRdb's version includes in-frame clones alone and lacks a portion of them. V and J calls and clone size follow that table, whereas D and trimming were derived from the DNA. Found here are approximately 150,000 clones, roughly three quarters of them singletons; the top ten hold 4.7%.

The sequence was obtained from a man aged 18 to 30 in good health and CMV-seropositive. The rearrangement uses TRBV23-1 and TRBJ1-6, with TRBD1 matching 7 bases. TRBV23-1 is an ORF for which the function is uncertain. What was sequenced was PBMCs. The CDR3 DNA sequence: TGCGCCAGCAGTCATTGGGACAGAGAGCTTCCAAAGCCCCTCCACTTT. Translating gives CASSHWDRELPKPLHF.